The 8 T cell receptor beta chains below all came from one sample that was sequenced in a study of cytomegalovirus exposure and HLA in healthy donors. Primers for the PCR totalled 60 Vbeta and 13 Jbeta. The assay was immunoSEQ multiplex PCR, and TCRdb's table has in-frame clones only and misses some. The table lists 110,000 or so clones, 65% to 85% of them singletons. The sample taken for sequencing was PBMCs. The receptors come from a woman in her twenties or thirties in good health and CMV-seropositive.

The chain couples TRBV19 to TRBJ1-2; D is perhaps TRBD1 (6 bases). The CDR3 runs 17 residues. CDR1 and CDR2 (germline): LNHDA, SQIVND (reference sequence). Trimming removed 3 bases from V and 5 bases from J, with 22 bases in between. CDR3 sequence (DNA): TGTGCCAGTAGTATCCTCGTAATCCGGGACAAAGCATATGGCTACACCTTC. Amino acid sequence: CASSILVIRDKAYGYTF.

This clone came up once. V usage is TRBV19 and J usage is TRBJ1-5; no reliable D call. Germline V CDR1 and CDR2: LNHDA, SQIVND (reference sequence). The CDR3 runs to 15 residues. V lost 3 bases to trimming and J lost 0 bases, with 9 bases between them. The CDR3 DNA reads TGTGCCAGTAGTATGGGTAGCGATAGCAATCAGCCCCAGCATTTT. Its protein is CASSMGSDSNQPQHF.

The chain recombines TRBV30 with TRBJ1-1; D not resolved. Germline V gene data show CDR1 as GTSNPN and CDR2 as SVGIG (reference sequence). Trimming removed 0 bases at V and 11 bases at J, with 13 bases between. The CDR3 runs to 12 residues. For the CDR3, the DNA is TGTGCCTGGAGTGTACAGATGGTCGCGGCTTTCTTT. Its protein product is CAWSVQMVAAFF.

The genes are TRBV23-1 and TRBJ1-2, with 7 bases lining up with TRBD1. TRBV23-1 counts as an open reading frame of uncertain function. Trimming at V came to 2 bases and at J to 0 bases, leaving 12 bases not matched to a gene. The CDR3 loop spans 18 amino acids. The CDR3 spells CASSQLPVRQGANYGYTF. CDR3 in DNA: TGCGCCAGCAGTCAACTCCCCGTCCGGCAGGGGGCTAACTATGGCTACACCTTC.

This clone came up a few times. This chain uses TRBV10-3 with TRBJ1-5; possibly TRBD1 for D (6 bases). This CDR3 contains 13 residues. Trimming removed 3 bases at V and 4 bases at J, with 7 bases between. Germline V CDR1 and CDR2: ENHRY, SYGVKD. CDR3 DNA sequence: TGTGCCATCAGTGATGACAGGAATCAGCCCCAGCATTTT. Translating gives CAISDDRNQPQHF.

The chain is built from TRBV9 and TRBJ2-7; 7 bases are a match to TRBD2. The ends lost 2 bases at V and 0 bases at J; junction bases unmatched: 8. The germline V gene has CDR1 SGDLS and CDR2 YYNGEE. CDR3 length equals 16 residues. CDR3 DNA sequence: TGTGCCAGCAGCGTGGGAACTAGCGTGAGCTCCTACGAGCAGTACTTC. Translated, it gives CASSVGTSVSSYEQYF.

V usage is TRBV25-1 and J usage is TRBJ1-1; TRBD1 might be the D (5 bases). Germline CDR1 is MGHDK and CDR2 is SYGVNS. The CDR3 sequence is 13 residues long. With 6 bases removed from V and 4 bases from J, the gap between germline ends came to 12 bases. The CDR3 here is CASSPPGGTEAFF. The CDR3 region has the DNA TGTGCCAGCAGCCCCCCCGGGGGCACTGAAGCTTTCTTT.

The chain uses TRBV11-3 and TRBJ1-1; 8 bases are shared with TRBD1. This CDR3 has 15 amino acids. The V gene end was trimmed by 6 bases and the J gene end by 6 bases; junction bases not matched to a gene: 12. The V gene's germline CDR1 is SGHNT and CDR2 YENEEA. DNA for the CDR3: TGTGCCAGCAGAAGGGGCGGACAGGGAGGCCCTGAAGCTTTCTTT. Protein product: CASRRGGQGGPEAFF.